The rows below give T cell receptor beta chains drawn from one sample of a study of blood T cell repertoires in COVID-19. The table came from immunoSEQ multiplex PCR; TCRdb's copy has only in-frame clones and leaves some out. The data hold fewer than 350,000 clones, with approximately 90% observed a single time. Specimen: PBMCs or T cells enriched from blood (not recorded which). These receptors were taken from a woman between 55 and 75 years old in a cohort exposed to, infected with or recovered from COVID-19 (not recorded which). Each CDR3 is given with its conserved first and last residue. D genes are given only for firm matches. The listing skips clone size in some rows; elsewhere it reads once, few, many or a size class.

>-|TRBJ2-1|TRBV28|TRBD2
TGTGCCAGCAGTGATGGGAGGGCATGGAATGAGCAGTTCTTC
CASSDGRAWNEQFF
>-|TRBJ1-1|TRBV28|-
TGTGCCAGCAGTTTATACTCAAGGAACACTGAAGCTTTCTTT
CASSLYSRNTEAFF
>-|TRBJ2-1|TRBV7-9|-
TGTGCCAGCAGCTTAGCGTGGCAGGACAATGAGCAGTTCTTC
CASSLAWQDNEQFF
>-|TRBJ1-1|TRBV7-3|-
TGTGCCAGCAGCTTAACAGGGAGAGGGATGAACACTGAAGCTTTCTTT
CASSLTGRGMNTEAFF
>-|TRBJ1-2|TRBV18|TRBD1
TGTGCCAGCTCACCATTACAGACAGGGGGAGAAGGCTACACCTTC
CASSPLQTGGEGYTF
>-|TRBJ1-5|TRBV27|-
TGTGCCAGCAGTCCCAGGGAGGAGGGCAATCAGCCCCAGCATTTT
CASSPREEGNQPQHF
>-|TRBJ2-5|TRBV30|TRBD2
TGTGCCTGGAGTGTGAGCGGGAGAAAAGAGACCCAGTACTTC
CAWSVSGRKETQYF
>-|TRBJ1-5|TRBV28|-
TGTGCCAGCAGTTTGACAAGCAATCAGCCCCAGCATTTT
CASSLTSNQPQHF
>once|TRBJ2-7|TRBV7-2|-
TGTGCCAGCAGCGTGGCGGGGCTAGCCGCCTACGAGCAGTACTTC
CASSVAGLAAYEQYF
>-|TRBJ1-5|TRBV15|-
TGTGCCACCAGCAGAGATCGCCGGAGCAATCAGCCCCAGCATTTT
CATSRDRRSNQPQHF
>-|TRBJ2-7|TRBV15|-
TGTGCCACCAGCAGAGATACAGGGTCCTACGAGCAGTACTTC
CATSRDTGSYEQYF
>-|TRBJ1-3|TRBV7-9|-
TGTGCCAGCAGCCCCCGAGATGACCCGAGAGGGCCTGGAAACACCATATATTTT
CASSPRDDPRGPGNTIYF
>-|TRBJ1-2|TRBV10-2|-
TGCGCCAGCAGTGCGGGCCGCGACCTAAGCTCGGCGGGCTACACCTTT
CASSAGRDLSSAGYTF
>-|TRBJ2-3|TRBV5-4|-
TGTGCCAGCAGCTTGGCCCCCTGGGGGCAGGCAGATACGCAGTATTTT
CASSLAPWGQADTQYF
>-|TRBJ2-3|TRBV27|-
TGTGCCAGCAGTTTCTGGAGGACAGATACGCAGTATTTT
CASSFWRTDTQYF
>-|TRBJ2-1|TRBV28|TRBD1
TGTGCCAGCAGTAAAGACCGGGACAGGGGCCATGAGCAGTTCTTC
CASSKDRDRGHEQFF
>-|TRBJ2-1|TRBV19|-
TGTGCCAGTAGTATAGGGGCGGGTAGCTCCTACAATGAGCAGTTCTTC
CASSIGAGSSYNEQFF
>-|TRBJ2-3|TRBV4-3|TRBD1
TGCGCCAGCAGCCAAGATCGGGACAGTGGATGGGGAGATACGCAGTATTTT
CASSQDRDSGWGDTQYF
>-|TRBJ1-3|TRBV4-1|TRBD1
TGCGCCAGCAGCCCTAAAATGGGACAGGGTTTAAACACCATATATTTT
CASSPKMGQGLNTIYF
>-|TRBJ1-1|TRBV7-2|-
TGTGCCAGCAGCCCAGGGACAACCAACACTGAAGCTTTCTTT
CASSPGTTNTEAFF
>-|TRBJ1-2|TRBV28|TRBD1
TGTGCCAGCTTACCGACAGGGACGGGGAACTATGGCTACACCTTC
CASLPTGTGNYGYTF
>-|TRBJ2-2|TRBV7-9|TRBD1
TGTGCCAGCAGTTATTTGCCGGGACAGGGGACCGGGGAGCTGTTTTTT
CASSYLPGQGTGELFF
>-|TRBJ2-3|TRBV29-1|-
TGCAGCGGGGGGACGACAGTCCCCACAGATACGCAGTATTTT
CSGGTTVPTDTQYF
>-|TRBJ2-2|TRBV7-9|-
TGTGCCAGCAGCTTCCCCAAGGGGGGGGGCACCGGGGAGCTGTTTTTT
CASSFPKGGGTGELFF
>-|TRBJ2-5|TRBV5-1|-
TGCGCCAGCAGCTTGCCACTCGCTAGCATGAGCCAAGAGACCCAGTACTTC
CASSLPLASMSQETQYF